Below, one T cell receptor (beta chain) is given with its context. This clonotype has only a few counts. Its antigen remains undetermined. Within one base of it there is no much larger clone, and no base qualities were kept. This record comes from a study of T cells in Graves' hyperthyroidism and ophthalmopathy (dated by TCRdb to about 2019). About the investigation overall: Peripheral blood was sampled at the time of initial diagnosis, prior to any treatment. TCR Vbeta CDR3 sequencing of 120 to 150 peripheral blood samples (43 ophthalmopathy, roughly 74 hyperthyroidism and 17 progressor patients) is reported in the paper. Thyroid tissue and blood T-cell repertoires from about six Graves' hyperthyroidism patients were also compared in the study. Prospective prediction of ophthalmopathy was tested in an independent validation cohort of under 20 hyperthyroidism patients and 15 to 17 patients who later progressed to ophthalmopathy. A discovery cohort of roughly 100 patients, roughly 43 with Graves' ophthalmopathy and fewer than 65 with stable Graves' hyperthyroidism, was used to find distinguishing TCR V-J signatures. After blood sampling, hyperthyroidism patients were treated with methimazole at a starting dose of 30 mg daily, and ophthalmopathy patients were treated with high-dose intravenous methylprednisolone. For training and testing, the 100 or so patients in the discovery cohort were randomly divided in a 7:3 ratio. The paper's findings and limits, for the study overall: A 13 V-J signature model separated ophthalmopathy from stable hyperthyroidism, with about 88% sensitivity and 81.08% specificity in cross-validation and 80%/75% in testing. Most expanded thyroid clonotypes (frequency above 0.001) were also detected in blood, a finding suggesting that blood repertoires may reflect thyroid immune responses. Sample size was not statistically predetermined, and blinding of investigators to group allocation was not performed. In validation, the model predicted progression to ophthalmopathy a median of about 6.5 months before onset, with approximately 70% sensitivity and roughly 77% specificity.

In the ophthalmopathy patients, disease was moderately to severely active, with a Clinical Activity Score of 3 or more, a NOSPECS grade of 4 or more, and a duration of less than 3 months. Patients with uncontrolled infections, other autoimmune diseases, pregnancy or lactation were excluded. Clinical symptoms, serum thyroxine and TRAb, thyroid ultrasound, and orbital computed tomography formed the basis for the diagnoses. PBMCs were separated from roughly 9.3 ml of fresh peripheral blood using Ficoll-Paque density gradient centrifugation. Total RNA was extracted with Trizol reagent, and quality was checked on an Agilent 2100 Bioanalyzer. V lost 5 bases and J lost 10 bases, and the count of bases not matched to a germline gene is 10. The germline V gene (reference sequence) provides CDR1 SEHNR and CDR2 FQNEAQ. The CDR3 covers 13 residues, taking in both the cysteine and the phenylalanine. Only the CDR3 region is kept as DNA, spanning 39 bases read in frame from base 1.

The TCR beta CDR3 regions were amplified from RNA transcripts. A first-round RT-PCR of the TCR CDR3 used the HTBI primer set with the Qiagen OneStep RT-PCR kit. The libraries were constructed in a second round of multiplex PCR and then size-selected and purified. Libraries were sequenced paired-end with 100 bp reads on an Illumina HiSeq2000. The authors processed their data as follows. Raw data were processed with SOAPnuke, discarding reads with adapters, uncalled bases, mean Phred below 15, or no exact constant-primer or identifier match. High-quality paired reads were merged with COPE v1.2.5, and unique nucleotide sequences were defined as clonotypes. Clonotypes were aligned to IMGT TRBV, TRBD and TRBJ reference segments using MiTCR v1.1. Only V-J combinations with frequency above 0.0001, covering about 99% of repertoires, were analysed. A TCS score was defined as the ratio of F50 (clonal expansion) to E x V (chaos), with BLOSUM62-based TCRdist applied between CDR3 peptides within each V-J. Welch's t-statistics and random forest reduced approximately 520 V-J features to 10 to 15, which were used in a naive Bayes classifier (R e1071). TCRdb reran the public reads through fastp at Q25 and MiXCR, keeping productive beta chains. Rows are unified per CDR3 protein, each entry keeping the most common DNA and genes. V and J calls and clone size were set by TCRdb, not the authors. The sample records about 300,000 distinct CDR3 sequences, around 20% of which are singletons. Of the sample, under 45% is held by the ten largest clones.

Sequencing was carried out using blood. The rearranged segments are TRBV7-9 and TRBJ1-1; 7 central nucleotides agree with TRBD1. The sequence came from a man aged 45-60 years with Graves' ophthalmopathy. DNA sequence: TGTGCCAGCAGCCTCGGGACAGCCTTGGGAGCTTTCTTT. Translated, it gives CASSLGTALGAFF.